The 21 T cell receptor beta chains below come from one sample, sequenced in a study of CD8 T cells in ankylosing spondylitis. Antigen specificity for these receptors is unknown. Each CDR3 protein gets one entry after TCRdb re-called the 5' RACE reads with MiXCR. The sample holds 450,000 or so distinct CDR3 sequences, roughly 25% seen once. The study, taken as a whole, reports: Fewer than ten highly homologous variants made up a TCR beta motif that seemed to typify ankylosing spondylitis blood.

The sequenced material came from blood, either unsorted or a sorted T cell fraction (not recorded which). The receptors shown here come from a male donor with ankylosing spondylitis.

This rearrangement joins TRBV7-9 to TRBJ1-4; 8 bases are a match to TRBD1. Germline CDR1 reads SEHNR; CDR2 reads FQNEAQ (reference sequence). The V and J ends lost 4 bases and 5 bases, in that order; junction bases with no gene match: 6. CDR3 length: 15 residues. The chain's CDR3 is CASSSWDRRNEKLFF. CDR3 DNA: TGTGCCAGCAGCTCGTGGGACAGGAGGAATGAAAAACTGTTTTTT.

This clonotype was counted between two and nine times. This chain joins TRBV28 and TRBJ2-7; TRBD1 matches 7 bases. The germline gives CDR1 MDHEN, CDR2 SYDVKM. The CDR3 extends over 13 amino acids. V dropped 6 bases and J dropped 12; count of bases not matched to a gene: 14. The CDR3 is CASRDRTSYEVYV. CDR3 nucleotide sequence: TGTGCCAGCAGGGACAGGACCTCCTACGAGGTGTACGTC.

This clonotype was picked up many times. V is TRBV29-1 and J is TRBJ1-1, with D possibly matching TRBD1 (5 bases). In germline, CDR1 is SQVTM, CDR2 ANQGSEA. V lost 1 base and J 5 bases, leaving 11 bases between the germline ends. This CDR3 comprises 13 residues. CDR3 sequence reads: CSVEGVQGTEAFF. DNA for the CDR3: TGCAGCGTTGAAGGGGTCCAGGGTACTGAAGCTTTCTTT.

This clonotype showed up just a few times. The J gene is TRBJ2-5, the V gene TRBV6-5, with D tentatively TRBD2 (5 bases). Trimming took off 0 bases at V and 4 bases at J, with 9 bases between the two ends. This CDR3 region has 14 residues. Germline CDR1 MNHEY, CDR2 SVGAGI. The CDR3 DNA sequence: TGTGCCAGCAGTTACTCGGGTAGCGTAGAGACCCAGTACTTC. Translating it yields CASSYSGSVETQYF.

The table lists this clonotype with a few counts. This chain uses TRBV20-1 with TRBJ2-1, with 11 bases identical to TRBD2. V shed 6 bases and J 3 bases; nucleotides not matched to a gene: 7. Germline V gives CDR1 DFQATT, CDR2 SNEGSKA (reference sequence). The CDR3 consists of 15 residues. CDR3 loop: CSALSGRAIYNEQFF. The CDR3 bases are TGCAGTGCCCTTAGCGGGAGGGCCATCTACAATGAGCAGTTCTTC.

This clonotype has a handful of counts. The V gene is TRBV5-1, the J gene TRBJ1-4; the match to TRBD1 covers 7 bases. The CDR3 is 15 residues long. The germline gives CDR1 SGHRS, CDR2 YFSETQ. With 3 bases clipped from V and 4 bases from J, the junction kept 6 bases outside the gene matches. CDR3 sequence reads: CASSYRDSSNEKLFF. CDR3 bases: TGCGCCAGCAGCTACAGGGACAGCAGTAATGAAAAACTGTTTTTT.

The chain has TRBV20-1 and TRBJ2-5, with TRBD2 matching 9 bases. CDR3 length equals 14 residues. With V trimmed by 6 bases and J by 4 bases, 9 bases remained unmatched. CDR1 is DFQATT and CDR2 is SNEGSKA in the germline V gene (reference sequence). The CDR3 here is CSANRREGGETQYF. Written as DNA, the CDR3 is TGCAGTGCCAATCGGCGGGAGGGCGGAGAGACCCAGTACTTC.

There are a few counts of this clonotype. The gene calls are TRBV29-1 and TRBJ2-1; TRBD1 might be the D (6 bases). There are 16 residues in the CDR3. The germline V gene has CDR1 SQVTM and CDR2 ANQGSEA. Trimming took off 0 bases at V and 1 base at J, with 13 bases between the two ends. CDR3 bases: TGCAGCGTTGAAGATCGGTCAGGGGATTCCTACAATGAGCAGTTCTTC. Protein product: CSVEDRSGDSYNEQFF.

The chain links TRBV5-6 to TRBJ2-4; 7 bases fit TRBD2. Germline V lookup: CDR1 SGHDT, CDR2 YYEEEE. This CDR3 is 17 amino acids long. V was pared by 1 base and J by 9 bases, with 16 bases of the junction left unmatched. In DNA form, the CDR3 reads TGTGCCAGCAGCTTGTATGGAGTAAGCGGGACGATGGGCATTCAGTACTTC. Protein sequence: CASSLYGVSGTMGIQYF.

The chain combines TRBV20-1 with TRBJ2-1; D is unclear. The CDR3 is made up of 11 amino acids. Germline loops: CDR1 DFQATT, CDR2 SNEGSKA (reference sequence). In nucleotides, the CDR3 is TGCAGACCCAGAACCCCTAATGAGCAGTTCTTC. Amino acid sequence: CRPRTPNEQFF.

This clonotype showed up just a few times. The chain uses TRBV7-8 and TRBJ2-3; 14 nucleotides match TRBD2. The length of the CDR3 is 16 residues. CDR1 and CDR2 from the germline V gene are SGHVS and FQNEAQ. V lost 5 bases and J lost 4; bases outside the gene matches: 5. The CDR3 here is CASSPGTSGSPDTQYF. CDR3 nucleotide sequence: TGTGCCAGCAGCCCTGGGACTAGCGGGAGCCCAGATACGCAGTATTTT.

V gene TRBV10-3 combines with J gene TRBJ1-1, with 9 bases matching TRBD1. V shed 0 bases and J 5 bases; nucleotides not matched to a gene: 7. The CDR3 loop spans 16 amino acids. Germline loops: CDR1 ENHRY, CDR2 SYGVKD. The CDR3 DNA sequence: TGTGCCATCAGTGAGTCTGTGACAGGGGGTAGGACTGAAGCTTTCTTT. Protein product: CAISESVTGGRTEAFF.

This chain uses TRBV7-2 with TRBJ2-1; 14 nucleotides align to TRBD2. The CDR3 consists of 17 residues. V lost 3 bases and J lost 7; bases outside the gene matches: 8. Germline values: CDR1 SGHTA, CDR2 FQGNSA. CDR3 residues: CASSFRGTSGGGNEQFF. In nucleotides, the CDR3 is TGTGCCAGCAGCTTCCGCGGGACTAGCGGGGGCGGGAATGAGCAGTTCTTC.

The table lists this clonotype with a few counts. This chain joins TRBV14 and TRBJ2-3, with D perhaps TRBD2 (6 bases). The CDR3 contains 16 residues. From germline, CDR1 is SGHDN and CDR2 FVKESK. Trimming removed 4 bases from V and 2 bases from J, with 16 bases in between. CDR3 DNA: TGTGCCAGCAGCCTCACCCCGGACTACGACACAGATACGCAGTATTTT. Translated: CASSLTPDYDTDTQYF.

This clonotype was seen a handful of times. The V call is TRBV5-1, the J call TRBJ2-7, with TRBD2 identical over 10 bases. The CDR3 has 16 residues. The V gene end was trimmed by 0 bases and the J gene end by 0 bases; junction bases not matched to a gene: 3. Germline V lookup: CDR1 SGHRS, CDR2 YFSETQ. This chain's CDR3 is CASSLVAGGYSYEQYF. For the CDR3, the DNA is TGCGCCAGCAGCTTGGTAGCGGGAGGTTACTCCTACGAGCAGTACTTC. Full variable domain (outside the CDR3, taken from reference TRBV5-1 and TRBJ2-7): KAGVTQTPRYLIKTRGQQVTLSCSPISGHRSVSWYQQTPGQGLQFLFEYFSETQRNKGNFPGRFSGRQFSNSRSEMNVSTLELGDSALYLCASSLVAGGYSYEQYFGPGTRLTVT.

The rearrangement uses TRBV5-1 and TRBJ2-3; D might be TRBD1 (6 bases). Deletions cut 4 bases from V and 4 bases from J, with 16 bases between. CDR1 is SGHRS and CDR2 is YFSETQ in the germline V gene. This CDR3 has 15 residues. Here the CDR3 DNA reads TGCGCCAGCAGCCTTACAGGGCCCCCCGCAGATACGCAGTATTTT. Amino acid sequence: CASSLTGPPADTQYF.

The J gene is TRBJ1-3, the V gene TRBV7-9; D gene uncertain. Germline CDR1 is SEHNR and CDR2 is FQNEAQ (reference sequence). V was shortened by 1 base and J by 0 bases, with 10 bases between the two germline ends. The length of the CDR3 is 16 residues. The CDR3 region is CASSLGEGLSGNTIYF. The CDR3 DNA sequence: TGTGCCAGCAGCTTAGGGGAGGGCCTCTCTGGAAACACCATATATTTT.

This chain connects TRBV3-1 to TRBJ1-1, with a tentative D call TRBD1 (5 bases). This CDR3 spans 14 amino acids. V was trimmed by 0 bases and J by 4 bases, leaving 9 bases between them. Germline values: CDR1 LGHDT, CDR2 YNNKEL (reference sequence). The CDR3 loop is CASSQEGPTTEAFF. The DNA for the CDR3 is TGTGCCAGCAGCCAAGAGGGACCGACCACTGAAGCTTTCTTT. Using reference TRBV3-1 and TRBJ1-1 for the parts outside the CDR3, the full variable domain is DTAVSQTPKYLVTQMGNDKSIKCEQNLGHDTMYWYKQDSKKFLKIMFSYNNKELIINETVPNRFSPKSPDKAHLNLHINSLELGDSAVYFCASSQEGPTTEAFFGQGTRLTVV.

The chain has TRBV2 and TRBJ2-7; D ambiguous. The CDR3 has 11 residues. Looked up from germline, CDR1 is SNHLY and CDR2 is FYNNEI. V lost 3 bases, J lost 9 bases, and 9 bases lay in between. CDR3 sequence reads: CASSDTARQYF. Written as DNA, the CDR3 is TGTGCCAGCAGTGATACAGCGAGGCAGTACTTC.

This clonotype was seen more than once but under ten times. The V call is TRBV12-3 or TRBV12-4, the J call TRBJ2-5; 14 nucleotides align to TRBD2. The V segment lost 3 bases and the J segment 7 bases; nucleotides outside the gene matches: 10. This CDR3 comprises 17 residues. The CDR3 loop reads CASSLGLAGATPRTQYF. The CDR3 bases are TGTGCCAGCAGTTTGGGACTAGCGGGAGCGACCCCAAGGACCCAGTACTTC.

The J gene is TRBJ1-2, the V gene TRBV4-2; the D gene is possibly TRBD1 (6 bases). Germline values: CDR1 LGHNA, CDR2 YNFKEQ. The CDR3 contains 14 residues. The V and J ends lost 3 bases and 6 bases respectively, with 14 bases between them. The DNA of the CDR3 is TGTGCCAGCAGCCATCACAGGGATTGGAATGGCTACACCTTC. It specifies CASSHHRDWNGYTF.